This paragraph reports one T cell receptor beta chain. This sample was taken from a study of blood T cell repertoires in COVID-19. Study context: The United States, Italy and Spain provided the acute and convalescent COVID-19 samples.

Original data processing: Estimation of nucleated cell counts relied on the amplification of reference gene primers. The protocol was immunoSEQ multiplex PCR, while the TCRdb copy is restricted to in-frame clones and leaves out a portion. The D gene and trimming were derived from the DNA, and the V and J assignments and clone size from that table. The sample lists about 340,000 clones; about 89% were seen once. This CDR3 has 14 residues. Germline V gene sequence: CDR1 GTSNPN, CDR2 SVGIG (reference sequence). The J segment lost 2 bases and the V segment lost 2 bases, leaving 2 bases of the junction unmatched.

Material for sequencing was peripheral blood. V gene TRBV30 combines with J gene TRBJ2-7; TRBD2 matches at 11 bases. The source is a woman in her fifties or sixties with COVID-19, enrolled during active disease. For the CDR3, the DNA is TGTGCCTGGAGTCTGGGACTAGCGGCCTACGAGCAGTACTTC. Translating it yields CAWSLGLAAYEQYF.